This TCR beta chain was found in a study of cytomegalovirus exposure and HLA in healthy donors. Looked up from germline, CDR1 is SGHDT and CDR2 is YYEEEE. V was clipped by 4 bases and J by 1 base, with 12 bases between them. CDR3 length: 14 residues. In this sample, this clone turned up a few times. Primers for the PCR totalled 60 Vbeta and 13 Jbeta. Only in-frame clones appear in the TCRdb table, and some are missing; sequencing was by immunoSEQ multiplex PCR. The sample records fewer than 150,000 clones, approximately 80% being singletons. The receptor comes from a woman younger than 35 in good health and CMV-seronegative. The specimen was PBMCs. This chain uses TRBV5-6 with TRBJ2-7, with a tentative D call TRBD2 (6 bases). CDR3 protein: CASSGTGGSYEQYV. The CDR3 DNA reads as TGTGCCAGCAGCGGCACTGGGGGGTCCTACGAGCAGTACGTC.